A selection of T cell receptor beta chains follows, all from one sample in a study of neurological immune-mediated disorders. TCRdb recomputed calls from the 5' RACE reads with MiXCR, one row per CDR3 protein. The table has more than 50,000 distinct CDR3 sequences, roughly 7.7% seen once. Sequenced input: PBMCs. The receptors shown here come from a middle-aged woman in good health. Both conserved end residues are part of each CDR3. Fields, in order: D gene, J gene, clone size, V gene, CDR3 DNA, CDR3 protein. D genes are given only for firm matches. The listing skips clone size in some rows; elsewhere it reads once, few, many or a size class.

D: -; J: TRBJ1-2; size: many; V: TRBV7-6; DNA: TGTGCCAGCAGCTCCGGGACTCCGGGGCACTATGGCTACACCTTC; CDR3: CASSSGTPGHYGYTF
D: TRBD2; J: TRBJ2-1; size: many; V: TRBV5-6; DNA: TGTGCCAGCAGCCCCTACTCGCGGGGGGGCCATGAGCAGTTCTTC; CDR3: CASSPYSRGGHEQFF
D: -; J: TRBJ2-7; size: many; V: TRBV5-1; DNA: TGCGCCAGCGGGCCCGGGACAACCCTATCCTACGAGCAGTACTTC; CDR3: CASGPGTTLSYEQYF
D: TRBD1; J: TRBJ2-5; size: many; V: TRBV7-2; DNA: TGTGCCAGCAGCTTAACCCCGCCCGGGACAGGAGGGGAGACCCAGTACTTC; CDR3: CASSLTPPGTGGETQYF
D: -; J: TRBJ1-6; size: -; V: TRBV5-1; DNA: TGCGCCAGCAGCTCGTCCAGGGGCGGAGGTTTTAATTCACCCCTCCACTTT; CDR3: CASSSSRGGGFNSPLHF
D: -; J: TRBJ1-2; size: many; V: TRBV5-6; DNA: TGTGCCAGCAGCTTGTTAACCAGAAGCTATGGCTACACCTTC; CDR3: CASSLLTRSYGYTF
D: -; J: TRBJ1-1; size: many; V: TRBV12-3/TRBV12-4; DNA: TGTGCCAGCAGTTTGGCGAACACTGAAGCTTTCTTT; CDR3: CASSLANTEAFF
D: -; J: TRBJ1-5; size: many; V: TRBV30; DNA: TGTGCCTGGGGCGTCAGGGAGAAGCAGCCCCAGCATTTT; CDR3: CAWGVREKQPQHF
D: -; J: TRBJ1-1; size: many; V: TRBV20-1; DNA: TGCAGTGCCCGAGCGGGGGCAGGGTACACTGAAGCTTTCTTT; CDR3: CSARAGAGYTEAFF
D: -; J: TRBJ1-4; size: many; V: TRBV20-1; DNA: TGCAGTGCTAGAGATGGAGGGACTAATGAAAAACTGTTTTTT; CDR3: CSARDGGTNEKLFF
D: -; J: TRBJ2-7; size: many; V: TRBV4-2; DNA: TGTGCCAGCAGCCAATCCTTCGAGCGGGTCTACGAGCAGTACTTC; CDR3: CASSQSFERVYEQYF
D: -; J: TRBJ2-1; size: -; V: TRBV18; DNA: TGTGCCAGCTCACCTCCCGACGGTACAAACAATGAGCAGTTCTTC; CDR3: CASSPPDGTNNEQFF
D: TRBD2; J: TRBJ2-5; size: many; V: TRBV10-2; DNA: TGCGCCAGCGGACTTAGCGGGTACCAAGAGACCCAGTACTTC; CDR3: CASGLSGYQETQYF
D: -; J: TRBJ2-1; size: many; V: TRBV7-9; DNA: TGTGCCACCTACCAGGAGAATTACAATGAGCAGTTCTTC; CDR3: CATYQENYNEQFF
D: -; J: TRBJ2-3; size: many; V: TRBV2; DNA: TGTGCCAGCAGTGGGGGCAGGGGTCCAGATACGCAGTATTTT; CDR3: CASSGGRGPDTQYF
D: TRBD2; J: TRBJ2-1; size: many; V: TRBV24-1; DNA: TGTGCCACCAGTGATAAGCTAGCGGGAGGTCGAGGTGAGCAGTTCTTC; CDR3: CATSDKLAGGRGEQFF
D: -; J: TRBJ1-1; size: many; V: TRBV20-1; DNA: TGCAGTGCTAGGAGCCCGGGGCTGAACACTGAAGCTTTCTTT; CDR3: CSARSPGLNTEAFF
D: -; J: TRBJ2-7; size: many; V: TRBV12-3/TRBV12-4; DNA: TGTGCCAGCAGTCTAGGGGACGGGGCCTACGAGCAGTACTTC; CDR3: CASSLGDGAYEQYF
D: -; J: TRBJ1-2; size: many; V: TRBV21-1; DNA: TGTGCCAGCAGCTCTCTTCCGGGACAGTATGGCTACACCTTC; CDR3: CASSSLPGQYGYTF
D: TRBD1; J: TRBJ1-1; size: many; V: TRBV29-1; DNA: TGCAGCGTCGGGACAGGGGGCTCTAAAAATGAAGCTTTCTTT; CDR3: CSVGTGGSKNEAFF
D: -; J: TRBJ1-5; size: many; V: TRBV18; DNA: TGTGCCAGCTCACCTGGGAGCGAACGGCCCCAGCATTTT; CDR3: CASSPGSERPQHF
D: -; J: TRBJ1-2; size: large; V: TRBV12-3/TRBV12-4; DNA: TGTGCCAGCAGTTTCGGGGGCCCGGACTATGGCTACACCTTC; CDR3: CASSFGGPDYGYTF
D: -; J: TRBJ2-7; size: many; V: TRBV5-8; DNA: TGTGCCAGCACCAGGCTGAACTACGAGCAGTACTTC; CDR3: CASTRLNYEQYF
D: -; J: TRBJ2-2; size: many; V: TRBV6-6; DNA: TGTGCCAGCAGGACCCAACCGGGACATTACACCGGGGAGCTGTTTTTT; CDR3: CASRTQPGHYTGELFF
D: TRBD1; J: TRBJ2-5; size: many; V: TRBV12-3/TRBV12-4; DNA: TGTGCCAGCAGTACGGGACAGGGGGCTGCGGGAGGGCCCAGAGAGACCCAGTACTTC; CDR3: CASSTGQGAAGGPRETQYF
D: -; J: TRBJ1-1; size: many; V: TRBV9; DNA: TGTGCCAGCAGCGTAGTTTGGGGAGGCACTGAAGCTTTCTTT; CDR3: CASSVVWGGTEAFF
D: TRBD1; J: TRBJ1-1; size: many; V: TRBV29-1; DNA: TGCAGCGGCGACAGGGGGAGGGGCACTGAAGCTTTCTTT; CDR3: CSGDRGRGTEAFF
D: TRBD2; J: TRBJ2-7; size: few; V: TRBV6-2/TRBV6-3; DNA: TGTGCCAGCAGTTACATCGGGCCTAGCGGGCCCTACGAGCAGTACTTC; CDR3: CASSYIGPSGPYEQYF
D: -; J: TRBJ2-7; size: many; V: TRBV2; DNA: TGTGCCAGCAGTGAAATTGAAGTCAGTCGATACGAGCAGTACTTC; CDR3: CASSEIEVSRYEQYF
D: -; J: TRBJ2-5; size: many; V: TRBV7-2; DNA: TGTGCCAGCAGCTCGACACCCCAAGGGGAGACCCAGTACTTC; CDR3: CASSSTPQGETQYF
D: -; J: TRBJ2-7; size: many; V: TRBV5-1; DNA: TGCGCCAGCAGCGAGGGACCTAGTTCCGCCGAGCAGTACTTC; CDR3: CASSEGPSSAEQYF
D: TRBD2; J: TRBJ2-7; size: -; V: TRBV5-1; DNA: TGCGCCAGCAGCTTGGCCGCGGGACTTTCTAGCGGGCAGTACTTC; CDR3: CASSLAAGLSSGQYF
D: -; J: TRBJ2-5; size: few; V: TRBV14; DNA: TGTGCCAGCAGCCAAGATAGAGGGACCCCACAGTACTTC; CDR3: CASSQDRGTPQYF
D: TRBD2; J: TRBJ2-3; size: many; V: TRBV7-3; DNA: TGTGCCAGCAGTCCTAGCGGAAGCACAGATACGCAGTATTTT; CDR3: CASSPSGSTDTQYF
D: -; J: TRBJ1-1; size: few; V: TRBV5-3; DNA: TGTGCCAGAAGCGGTAGATCCCCAGACACTGAAGCTTTCTTT; CDR3: CARSGRSPDTEAFF
D: -; J: TRBJ2-3; size: -; V: TRBV9; DNA: TGTGCCAGCAGCGTCGACTACACAGATACGCAGTATTTT; CDR3: CASSVDYTDTQYF
D: -; J: TRBJ1-4; size: many; V: TRBV9; DNA: TGTGCCAGCAGCGTGTTCCCCGCGGAGGGGAAACTGTTTTTT; CDR3: CASSVFPAEGKLFF
D: -; J: TRBJ2-7; size: many; V: TRBV20-1; DNA: TGCAGTGCTAGAGGGATCCAGCACTACGAGCAGTACTTC; CDR3: CSARGIQHYEQYF
D: -; J: TRBJ1-4; size: many; V: TRBV6-5; DNA: TGTGCCAGCAGGCGACAGATTGCAACTAATGAAAAACTGTTTTTT; CDR3: CASRRQIATNEKLFF
D: -; J: TRBJ1-5; size: many; V: TRBV7-2; DNA: TGTGCCAGCAGCTTAGCCAGGGGTCAGCCCCAGCATTTT; CDR3: CASSLARGQPQHF
D: TRBD2; J: TRBJ2-6; size: many; V: TRBV7-2; DNA: TGTGCCAGCAGCTTAGGTCTACTAGCGGGAATCTCTGGGGCCAACGTCCTGACTTTC; CDR3: CASSLGLLAGISGANVLTF
D: TRBD2; J: TRBJ2-1; size: many; V: TRBV20-1; DNA: TGCAGTGCTAGACTTAGCGGGAGGAGATACAATGAGCAGTTCTTC; CDR3: CSARLSGRRYNEQFF
D: -; J: TRBJ1-2; size: many; V: TRBV20-1; DNA: TGCAGTGCTAGAGATGGGGGAACCCGGGGAGGCTACACCTTC; CDR3: CSARDGGTRGGYTF